The clone carrying this TCR beta chain was seen ten or more times. The source of the sample is a study of spatial heterogeneity in lung cancer. Sample time point: sample taken at primary tumor resection. Without sorting, whole RNA was sequenced from tumor, nontumor lung or frozen PBMC. Samples were donated by 72 untreated early-stage non-small cell lung cancer patients. TCRdb analysed the 5' RACE reads with MiXCR anew, one entry per CDR3 protein. The data show some 39,000 distinct CDR3 sequences, approximately 7% seen once. J gave up 9 bases and V 8 bases, and 3 bases lay outside the gene matches. The CDR3 covers 12 residues. From germline, CDR1 is MDHEN and CDR2 SYDVKM.

Sequenced material: PBMCs, taken at surgery. The chain employs TRBV28 and TRBJ2-2; 10 bases line up with TRBD1. The TCR sequence derives from a female donor with early-stage non-small cell lung cancer. The DNA for the CDR3 is TGTGCCAGCTGGGACAGGGGCAGGGAGCTGTTTTTT. Amino acids: CASWDRGRELFF.